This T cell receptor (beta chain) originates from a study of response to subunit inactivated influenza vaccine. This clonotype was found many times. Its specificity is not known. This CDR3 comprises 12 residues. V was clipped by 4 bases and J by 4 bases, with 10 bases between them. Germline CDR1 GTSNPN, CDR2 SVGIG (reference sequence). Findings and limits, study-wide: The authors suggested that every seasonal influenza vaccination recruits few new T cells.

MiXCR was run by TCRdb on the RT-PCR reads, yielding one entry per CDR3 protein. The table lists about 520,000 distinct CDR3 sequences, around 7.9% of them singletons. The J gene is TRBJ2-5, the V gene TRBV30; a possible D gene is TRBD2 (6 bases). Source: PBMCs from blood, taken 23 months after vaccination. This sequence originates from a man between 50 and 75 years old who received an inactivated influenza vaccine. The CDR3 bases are TGTGCCTGGAATGTGGAGGGAGAGACCCAGTACTTC. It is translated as CAWNVEGETQYF.